This T cell receptor (beta chain) was observed in a study of CD8+ T cells in alopecia areata listed by TCRdb under 2018. Regarding the complete study: The treated patients, all with moderate-to-severe alopecia areata, were enrolled in an open-label pilot trial of oral tofacitinib given at 5 to 10 mg twice daily. Patients stayed on tofacitinib for 6 to 18 months and then had 6 months of follow-up off drug so that delayed response and recurrence could be assessed. In both human patients and the C3H/HeJ mouse model, the study applied high-throughput TCRbeta sequencing to look at T cell clonal expansion in alopecia areata. Human TCRbeta sequencing covered scalp tissue and sorted CD4+ and CD8+ peripheral blood T cells from patchy and totalis/universalis alopecia areata patients and healthy controls. Tofacitinib-treated patients had biopsies at baseline and at 4 and 24 weeks of treatment, with a later scalp biopsy in several patients. Scalp clonality was compared across normal scalp (n=4), patchy alopecia areata scalp (n=8), and alopecia totalis/universalis scalp (n=8). The RNA source kit depended on sample type: the PAXgene miRNA kit for fixed scalp, the miRNeasy kit for PBMCs, and the RNeasy kit for mouse skin. Amplification of TCRbeta CDR3 regions was done by immunoSEQ multiplex PCR using 35 Vbeta forward primers and 13 Jbeta reverse primers.

Lesional scalp punch biopsies and peripheral blood were obtained from alopecia areata patients. PBMCs were separated by density centrifugation and stained for CD3, CD4 and CD8, after which CD4+ and CD8+ T cells were sorted on a FACSAria. Study-wide findings and limitations: Compared with normal scalp, lesional scalp had higher clonality and more expanded CD8+ clones, particularly in alopecia totalis/universalis, a pattern that suggests antigenic drive. Shared TCR sequences between patients were less evident than in mice, which may be partly attributable to HLA diversity in the patient population. Scalp TCR repertoire analysis is complicated because resident alphabeta T cells in normal human skin are also sequenced, whereas mouse skin is dominated by gammadelta T cells.

This clone was seen repeatedly, ten times or more. Its antigen is currently not known. Nothing much larger sits one base from this clone, and base qualities are not available. The protocol used for the library was the immunoSEQ multiplex PCR assay. RNA was extracted from all samples and reverse transcribed into cDNA, which served as template for TCR sequencing. SuperScript III was used for first-strand cDNA synthesis, primed with a 2:1 mix of oligo-dT and random hexamers. Amplification bias was assessed with a synthetic immune receptor repertoire, and residual bias was removed computationally. Concerning the study's data processing: Raw reads were preprocessed to remove errors, and CDR3 was defined by IMGT conventions from the conserved cysteine to phenylalanine. To get clonality, Shannon entropy was normalized by log2 of the number of productive unique TCRs and the result was subtracted from 1. Whether scalp clones were CD4 or CD8 was inferred by matching scalp TCRbeta sequences against CD4 and CD8 repertoires sorted from blood. The clones in this table, taken by TCRdb from immuneACCESS, are in-frame only. Not every clone is retained; where verified, under half of the shortfall comes from an unresolved V gene, and the cause of the rest is unknown. That table is the source of V, J and clone size, and D and trimming were worked out from the DNA. Recorded for this sample are about 97,000 clones; around 38% of them occurred a single time. In total, the top ten clones hold around 1.5% of the sample.

The sequencing input was CD4+ T cells sorted from blood. The sequence derives from a human donor with alopecia areata.

The CDR3 here reads CASSPEKPTDTQYF. The sequenced DNA is TGTGCCAGCAGCCCGGAAAAGCCCACAGATACGCAGTATTTT. In this chain, TRBV7-2 is recombined with TRBJ2-3, with no D gene named confidently. From a lookup of the germline V gene, CDR1 and CDR2 are SGHTA and FQGNSA. The CDR3 has 14 amino acids, counting the end cysteine and phenylalanine. The read is trimmed to its CDR3 DNA, 42 bases read in frame from base 1. The junction shows trimming of 5 bases on V and 2 bases on J, plus 11 bases between the germline ends. The full variable domain, with segments outside the CDR3 supplied by the reference TRBV7-2 and TRBJ2-3 proteins, appears as GAGVSQSPSNKVTEKGKDVELRCDPISGHTALYWYRQSLGQGLEFLIYFQGNSAPDKSGLPSDRFSAERTGGSVSTLTIQRTQQEDSAVYLCASSPEKPTDTQYFGPGTRLTVL.